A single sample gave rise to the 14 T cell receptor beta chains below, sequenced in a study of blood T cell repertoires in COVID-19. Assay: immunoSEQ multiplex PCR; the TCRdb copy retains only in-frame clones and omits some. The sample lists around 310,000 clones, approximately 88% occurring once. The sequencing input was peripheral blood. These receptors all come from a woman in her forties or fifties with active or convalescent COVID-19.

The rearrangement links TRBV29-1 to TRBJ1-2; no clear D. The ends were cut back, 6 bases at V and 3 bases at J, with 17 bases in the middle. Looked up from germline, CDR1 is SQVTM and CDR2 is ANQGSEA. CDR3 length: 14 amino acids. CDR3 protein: CSVTREGPDYGYTF. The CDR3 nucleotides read TGCAGCGTCACAAGGGAGGGCCCCGACTATGGCTACACCTTC. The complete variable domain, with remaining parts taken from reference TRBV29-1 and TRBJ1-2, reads SAVISQKPSRDICQRGTSLTIQCQVDSQVTMMFWYRQQPGQSLTLIATANQGSEATYESGFVIDKFPISRPNLTFSTLTVSNMSPEDSSIYLCSVTREGPDYGYTFGSGTRLTVV.

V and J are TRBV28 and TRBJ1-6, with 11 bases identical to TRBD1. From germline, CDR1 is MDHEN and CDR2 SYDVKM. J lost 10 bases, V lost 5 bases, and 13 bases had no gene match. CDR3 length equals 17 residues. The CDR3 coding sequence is TGTGCCAGCAGTGTGGGGACAGGGGGGAGTTTTGGGTCACCCCTCCACTTT. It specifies CASSVGTGGSFGSPLHF.

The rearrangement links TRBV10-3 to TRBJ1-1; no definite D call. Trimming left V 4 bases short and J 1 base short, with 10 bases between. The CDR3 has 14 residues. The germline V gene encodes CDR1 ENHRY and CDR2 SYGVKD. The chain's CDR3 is CAISGGGGNTEAFF. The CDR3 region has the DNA TGTGCCATCAGTGGAGGAGGAGGGAACACTGAAGCTTTCTTT.

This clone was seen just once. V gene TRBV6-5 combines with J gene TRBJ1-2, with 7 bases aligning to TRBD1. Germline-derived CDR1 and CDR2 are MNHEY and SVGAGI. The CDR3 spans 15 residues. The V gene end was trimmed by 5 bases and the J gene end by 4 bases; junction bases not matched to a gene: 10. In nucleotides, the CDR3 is TGTGCCAGCAGTCGGACAGGAAAAGCTGGCTATGGCTACACCTTC. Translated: CASSRTGKAGYGYTF.

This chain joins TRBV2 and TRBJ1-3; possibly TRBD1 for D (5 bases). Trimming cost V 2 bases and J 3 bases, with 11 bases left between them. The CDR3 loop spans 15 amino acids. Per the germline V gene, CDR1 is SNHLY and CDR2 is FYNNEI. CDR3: CASSEYSGVGNTIYF. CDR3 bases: TGTGCCAGCAGTGAATACTCGGGGGTTGGAAACACCATATATTTT.

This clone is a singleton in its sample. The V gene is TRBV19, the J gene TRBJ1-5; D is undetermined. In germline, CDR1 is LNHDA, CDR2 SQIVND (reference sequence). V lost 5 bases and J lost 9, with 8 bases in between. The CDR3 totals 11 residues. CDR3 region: CASSLRGPQHF. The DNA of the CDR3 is TGTGCCAGTAGTCTCCGGGGGCCCCAGCATTTT.

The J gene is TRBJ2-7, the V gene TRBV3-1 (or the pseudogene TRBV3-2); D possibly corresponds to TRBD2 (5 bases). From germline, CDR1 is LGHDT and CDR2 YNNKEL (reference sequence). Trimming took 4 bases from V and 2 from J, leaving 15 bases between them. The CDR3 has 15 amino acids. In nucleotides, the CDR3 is TGTGCCAGCAGCCCCTTATGTGGAGGTGCCTACGAGCAGTACTTC. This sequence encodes CASSPLCGGAYEQYF.

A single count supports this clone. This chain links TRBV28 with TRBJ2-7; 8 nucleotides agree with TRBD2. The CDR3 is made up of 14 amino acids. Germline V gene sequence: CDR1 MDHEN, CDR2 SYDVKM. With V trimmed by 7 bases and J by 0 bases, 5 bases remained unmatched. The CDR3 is CASILSGSSYEQYF. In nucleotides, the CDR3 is TGTGCCAGCATCTTGAGCGGGAGCTCCTACGAGCAGTACTTC.

Written as DNA, the CDR3 is TGTGCCAGCAGCCCACCAGGACTCAGCTCCTACGAGCAGTACTTC. This gives the protein CASSPPGLSSYEQYF. The gene calls are TRBV28 and TRBJ2-7; a weak D match, TRBD2 (5 bases). Germline lookup yields CDR1 MDHEN and CDR2 SYDVKM. The CDR3 sequence is 15 residues long. V was trimmed by 6 bases and J by 0 bases, leaving 15 bases between them. The whole variable domain, remainder taken from reference TRBV28 and TRBJ2-7, is DVKVTQSSRYLVKRTGEKVFLECVQDMDHENMFWYRQDPGLGLRLIYFSYDVKMKEKGDIPEGYSVSREKKERFSLILESASTNQTSMYLCASSPPGLSSYEQYFGPGTRLTVT.

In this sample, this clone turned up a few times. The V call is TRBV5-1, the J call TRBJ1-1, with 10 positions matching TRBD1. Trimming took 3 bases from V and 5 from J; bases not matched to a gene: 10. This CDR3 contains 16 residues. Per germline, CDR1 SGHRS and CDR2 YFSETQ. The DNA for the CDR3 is TGCGCCAGCAGCTCCACCCTGGGACAGGGGCGAACTGAAGCTTTCTTT. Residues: CASSSTLGQGRTEAFF.

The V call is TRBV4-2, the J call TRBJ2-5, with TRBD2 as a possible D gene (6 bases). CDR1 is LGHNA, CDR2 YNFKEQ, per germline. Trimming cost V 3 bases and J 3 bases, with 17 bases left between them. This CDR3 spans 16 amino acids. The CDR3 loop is CASSQGGLRVKETQYF. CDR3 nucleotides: TGTGCCAGCAGCCAGGGGGGACTCCGCGTGAAAGAGACCCAGTACTTC.

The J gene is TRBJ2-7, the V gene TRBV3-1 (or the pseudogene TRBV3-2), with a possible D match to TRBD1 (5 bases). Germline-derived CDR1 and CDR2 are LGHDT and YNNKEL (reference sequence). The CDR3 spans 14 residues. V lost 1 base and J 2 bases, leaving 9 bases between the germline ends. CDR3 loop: CASSQAGSPYEQYF. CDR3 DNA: TGTGCCAGCAGCCAAGCAGGGTCCCCCTACGAGCAGTACTTC.

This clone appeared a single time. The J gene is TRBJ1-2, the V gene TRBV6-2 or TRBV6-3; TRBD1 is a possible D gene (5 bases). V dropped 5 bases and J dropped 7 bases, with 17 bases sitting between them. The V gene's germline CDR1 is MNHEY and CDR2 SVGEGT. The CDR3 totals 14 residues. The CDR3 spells CASSADSTMIGYTF. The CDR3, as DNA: TGTGCCAGCAGTGCCGACAGTACTATGATTGGCTACACCTTC.

DNA for the CDR3: TGTGCCACTTTCAGGGTGTCCGGGGCCAACGTCCTGACTTTC. This sequence encodes CATFRVSGANVLTF. The J gene is TRBJ2-6, the V gene TRBV11-2, with D perhaps TRBD1 (5 bases). This CDR3 spans 14 amino acids. The V gene lost 10 bases and the J gene lost 4 bases, with 14 bases spanning the gap. Per the germline V gene, CDR1 is SGHAT and CDR2 is FQNNGV.